The TCR beta chain under discussion was sequenced for a study of vaccination and CD4 T cells after COVID-19. Turning to the study itself: Overlapping spike peptides of SARS-CoV-2, HCoV-NL63, HCoV-OC43 and HCoV-229E stimulated the cells. Each control culture was treated with a CEFX pool, an HIV-1 Nef pool, or no peptide.

The treatment: roughly ten-day PBMC culture with coronavirus spike peptide pools or control peptides (ViraFEST assay). Germline-derived CDR1 and CDR2 are SGHVS and FQNEAQ. The CDR3 totals 16 residues. V was clipped by 0 bases and J by 0 bases; unmatched bases: 5. The Oncomine TCR Beta short-read assay was applied to DNA of cultured CD4+ T cells. MiXCR, applied by TCRdb to the PCR reads, yields one record per CDR3 protein. The sample has 13,000 or so distinct CDR3 sequences, about 50% seen once. Note on this clonotype: Its specificity is not known.

The specimen sequenced was CD4+ T cells from blood, cultured in vitro. The chain employs TRBV7-8 and TRBJ2-7, with 7 positions matching TRBD1. The sequence was obtained from a human donor who had recovered from COVID-19. CDR3 protein: CASSLATGLSSYEQYF. In DNA form, the CDR3 reads TGTGCCAGCAGCTTAGCGACAGGGTTGAGCTCCTACGAGCAGTACTTC.